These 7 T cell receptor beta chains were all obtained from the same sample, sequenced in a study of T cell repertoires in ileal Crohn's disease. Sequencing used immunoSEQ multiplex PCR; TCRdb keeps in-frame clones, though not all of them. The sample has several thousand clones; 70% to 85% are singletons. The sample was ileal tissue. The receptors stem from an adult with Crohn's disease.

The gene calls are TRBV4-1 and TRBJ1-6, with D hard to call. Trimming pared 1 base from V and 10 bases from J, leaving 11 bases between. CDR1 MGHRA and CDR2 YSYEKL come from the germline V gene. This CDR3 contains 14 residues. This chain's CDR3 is CASSQGADLSPLHF. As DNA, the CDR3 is TGCGCCAGCAGCCAAGGGGCAGACCTATCACCCCTCCACTTT.

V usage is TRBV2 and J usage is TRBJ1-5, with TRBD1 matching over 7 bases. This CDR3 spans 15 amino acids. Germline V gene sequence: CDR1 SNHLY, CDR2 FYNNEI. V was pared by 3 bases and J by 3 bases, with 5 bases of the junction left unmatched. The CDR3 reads CASSDYRGDNQPQHF. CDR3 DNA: TGTGCCAGCAGTGACTACAGGGGAGACAATCAGCCCCAGCATTTT.

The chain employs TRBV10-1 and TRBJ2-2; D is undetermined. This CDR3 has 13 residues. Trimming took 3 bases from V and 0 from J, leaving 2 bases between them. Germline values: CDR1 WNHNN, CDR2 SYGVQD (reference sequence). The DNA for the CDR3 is TGCGCCAGCAGTGATACGAACACCGGGGAGCTGTTTTTT. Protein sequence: CASSDTNTGELFF.

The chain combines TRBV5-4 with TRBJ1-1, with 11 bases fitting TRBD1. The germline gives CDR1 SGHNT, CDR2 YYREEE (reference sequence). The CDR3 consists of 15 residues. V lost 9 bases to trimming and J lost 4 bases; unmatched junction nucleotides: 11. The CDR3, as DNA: TGTGCCATGGGCCCAACCGGGACAGGGGGCACTGAAGCTTTCTTT. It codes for CAMGPTGTGGTEAFF.

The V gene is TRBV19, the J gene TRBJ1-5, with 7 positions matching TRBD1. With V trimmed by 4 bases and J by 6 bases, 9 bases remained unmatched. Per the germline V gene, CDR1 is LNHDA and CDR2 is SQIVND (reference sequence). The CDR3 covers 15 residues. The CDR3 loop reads CASSSQGVGGQPQHF. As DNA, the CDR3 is TGTGCCAGTAGTAGTCAGGGGGTCGGCGGTCAGCCCCAGCATTTT.

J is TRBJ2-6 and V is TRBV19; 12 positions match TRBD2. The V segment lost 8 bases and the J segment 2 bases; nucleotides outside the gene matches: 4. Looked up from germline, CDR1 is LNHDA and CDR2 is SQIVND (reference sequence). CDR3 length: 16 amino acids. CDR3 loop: CASSGLAGTGANVLTF. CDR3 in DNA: TGTGCCAGTTCCGGACTAGCGGGAACTGGGGCCAACGTCCTGACTTTC.

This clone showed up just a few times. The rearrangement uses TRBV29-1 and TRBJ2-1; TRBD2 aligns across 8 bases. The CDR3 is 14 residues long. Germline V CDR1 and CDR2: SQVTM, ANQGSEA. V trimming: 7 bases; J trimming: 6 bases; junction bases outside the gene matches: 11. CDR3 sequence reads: CSASGTSRANEQFF. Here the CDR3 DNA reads TGCAGCGCCTCAGGGACTAGTAGGGCCAATGAGCAGTTCTTC.